This note documents a single T cell receptor beta chain sequence. This clone was counted a few times. This clone's antigen is unknown. The sample holds no much larger clone one base away, and base qualities are not on file. The data belong to a study of Ad26.COV2.S vaccination and SARS-CoV-2 variants (dated by TCRdb to the early 2020s). A note on the overall study: Donors in the vaccine arm were drawn from COV1001, a phase I-IIa trial of Ad26.COV2.S in healthy adults that was multicentre, randomized, double-blind and placebo-controlled. Ad26.COV2.S was administered intramuscularly at 5 x 10^10 or 1 x 10^11 viral particles, either as a single shot or as two shots given 56 days apart. TCRbeta repertoire sequencing was used to assess the specificity and breadth of SARS-CoV-2-reactive T cell receptors after Ad26.COV2.S vaccination. The TCR-sequenced set comprised around 30 samples: some 20 Ad26.COV2.S vaccine recipients, 5 placebo recipients and 8 SARS-CoV-2 convalescent individuals. Participants in the trial were split at random into five groups of five each, receiving low-dose or high-dose Ad26.COV2.S once or twice, or else placebo on both occasions. Investigators remained blinded to trial group allocation during experiments and outcome assessment. The research as a whole found: The authors noted that the TCR breadth and depth analyses may have underestimated total T cell responses. The study was not powered to compare responses between vaccine doses or regimens. Spike-specific TCR breadth was higher in Ad26.COV2.S recipients than in placebo recipients (P = 0.0014). Substantial breadth of spike-specific CD8+ and CD4+ T cell responses was reported after vaccination. Vaccine and placebo recipients had similar non-spike TCR breadth, a finding consistent with the vaccine containing only spike.

Interpreted using the paper, the treatment or condition label stands for: about 20 received Ad26.COV2.S at low or high dose, single or two shots; about 5 received placebo; per-sample allocation not given. For vaccine and placebo recipients, repertoires were sequenced using samples collected on day 63 after the first injection. Cohort 1b enrolled roughly 25 adults aged 18-55 years at a single site in Boston, USA, between 29 July and 7 August 2020. Ad26.COV2.S was a replication-incompetent adenovirus type 26 vector that expressed a prefusion-stabilized SARS-CoV-2 spike protein derived from the original Wuhan strain. The CDR3 holds 16 amino acids from the cysteine to the phenylalanine. The only DNA kept is the CDR3, 48 bases in frame from the first base. The germline V gene gives CDR1 as MDHEN and CDR2 as SYDVKM. Relative to germline, V is missing 6 bases and J is missing 3 bases, with 8 bases of the junction outside any gene match.

TCRbeta CDR3 regions were sequenced with the immunoSEQ Assay. After extraction, genomic DNA underwent amplification by bias-controlled multiplex PCR, followed by high-throughput sequencing. Processing in the source paper ran as follows. To quantify the absolute abundance of each unique TCRbeta CDR3 region, sequences were collapsed and filtered. T cell fraction was estimated by normalizing TCRbeta template counts to usable DNA, with usable DNA measured through amplification of reference genes found in all nucleated cells. Repertoire TCRs were annotated as SARS-CoV-2-specific when V gene, CDR3 amino acid sequence and J gene were exactly matched to a known reactive TCR set. MIRA supplied the reference SARS-CoV-2 TCR set, which was filtered for enrichment in COVID-19-positive ImmuneCODE repertoires so that public or cross-reactive TCRs were removed. Based on the MIRA antigens, annotated TCRs were further analysed at the level of specific ORF or position within ORF. Breadth was defined as annotated unique rearrangements over total unique productive rearrangements; depth was the summed frequency of those rearrangements. Group comparisons of TCR breadth used two-sided Wilcoxon rank-sum tests. Not all clones reach the TCRdb copy of this immuneACCESS table, which keeps in-frame sequences only. Checked studies attribute under half of the gap to unresolved V genes and leave the rest unexplained. D and trimming come from the DNA, and the V and J calls and clone size come from that table. The sample table records some 330,000 clones; roughly 90% of these occur just once. The ten largest clones add up to approximately 5.8% of the sample.

The chain is made from TRBV28 and TRBJ1-5; 10 bases in between match TRBD1. The sequencing here drew on peripheral blood, taken in a trial of Ad26.COV2.S vaccine versus placebo. This receptor was identified in a person between 18 and 65 years old who received the Ad26.COV2.S COVID-19 vaccine or a placebo. The CDR3 amino acid sequence is: CASSSWTGGVNQPQHF. The DNA is as follows: TGTGCCAGCAGCTCCTGGACAGGGGGGGTCAATCAGCCCCAGCATTTT. The reference TRBV28 and TRBJ1-5 proteins fill in what lies around the CDR3, so the full variable domain reads DVKVTQSSRYLVKRTGEKVFLECVQDMDHENMFWYRQDPGLGLRLIYFSYDVKMKEKGDIPEGYSVSREKKERFSLILESASTNQTSMYLCASSSWTGGVNQPQHFGDGTRLSIL.